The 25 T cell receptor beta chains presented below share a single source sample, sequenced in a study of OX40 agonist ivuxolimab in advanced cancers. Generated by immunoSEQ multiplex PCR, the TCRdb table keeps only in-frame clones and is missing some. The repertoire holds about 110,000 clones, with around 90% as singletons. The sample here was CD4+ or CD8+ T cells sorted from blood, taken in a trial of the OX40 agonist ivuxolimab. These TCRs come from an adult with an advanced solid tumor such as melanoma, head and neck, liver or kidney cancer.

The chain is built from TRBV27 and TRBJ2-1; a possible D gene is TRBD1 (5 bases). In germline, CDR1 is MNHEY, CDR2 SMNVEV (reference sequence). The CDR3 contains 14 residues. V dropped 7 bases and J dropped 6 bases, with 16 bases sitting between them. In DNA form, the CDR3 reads TGTGCCAGCACAACTACACTTCAGGGCAATGAGCAGTTCTTC. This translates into CASTTTLQGNEQFF.

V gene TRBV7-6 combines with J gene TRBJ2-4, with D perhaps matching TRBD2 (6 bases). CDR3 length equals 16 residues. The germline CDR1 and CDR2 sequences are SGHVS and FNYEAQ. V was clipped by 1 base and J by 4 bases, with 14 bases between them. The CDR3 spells CASSLGGRTKKNIQYF. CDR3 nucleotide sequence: TGTGCCAGCAGCTTAGGGGGGAGGACTAAGAAAAACATTCAGTACTTC. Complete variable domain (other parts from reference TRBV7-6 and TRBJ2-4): GAGVSQSPRYKVTKRGQDVALRCDPISGHVSLYWYRQALGQGPEFLTYFNYEAQQDKSGLPNDRFSAERPEGSISTLTIQRTEQRDSAMYRCASSLGGRTKKNIQYFGAGTRLSVL.

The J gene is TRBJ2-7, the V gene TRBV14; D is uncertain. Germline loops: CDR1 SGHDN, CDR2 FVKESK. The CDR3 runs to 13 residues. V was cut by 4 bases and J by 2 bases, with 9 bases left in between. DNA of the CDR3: TGTGCCAGCAGCCTTACAATACCCTACGAGCAGTACTTC. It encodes CASSLTIPYEQYF. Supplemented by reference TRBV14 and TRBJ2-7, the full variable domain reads EAGVTQFPSHSVIEKGQTVTLRCDPISGHDNLYWYRRVMGKEIKFLLHFVKESKQDESGMPNNRFLAERTGGTYSTLKVQPAELEDSGVYFCASSLTIPYEQYFGPGTRLTVT.

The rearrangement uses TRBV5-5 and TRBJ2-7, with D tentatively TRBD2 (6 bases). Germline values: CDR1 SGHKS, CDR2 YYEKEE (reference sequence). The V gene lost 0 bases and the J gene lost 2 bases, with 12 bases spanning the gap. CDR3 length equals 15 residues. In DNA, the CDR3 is TGTGCCAGCAGCTTGGCCTCTAGCGATGCCTACGAGCAGTACTTC. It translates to CASSLASSDAYEQYF.

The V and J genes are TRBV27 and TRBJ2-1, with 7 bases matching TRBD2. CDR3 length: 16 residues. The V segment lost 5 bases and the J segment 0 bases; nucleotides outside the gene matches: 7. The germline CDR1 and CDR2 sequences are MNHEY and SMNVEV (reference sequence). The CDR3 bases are TGTGCCAGCAGTCCACCAGCGGGGAGCTCCTACAATGAGCAGTTCTTC. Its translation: CASSPPAGSSYNEQFF.

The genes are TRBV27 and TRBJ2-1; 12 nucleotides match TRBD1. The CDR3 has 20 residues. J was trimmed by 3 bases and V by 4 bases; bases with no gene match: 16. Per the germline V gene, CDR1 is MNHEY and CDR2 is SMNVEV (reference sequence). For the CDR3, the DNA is TGTGCCAGCAGTTCGCTTGGGACAGGGGGCGGGCTAGCGGACTACAATGAGCAGTTCTTC. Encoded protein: CASSSLGTGGGLADYNEQFF.

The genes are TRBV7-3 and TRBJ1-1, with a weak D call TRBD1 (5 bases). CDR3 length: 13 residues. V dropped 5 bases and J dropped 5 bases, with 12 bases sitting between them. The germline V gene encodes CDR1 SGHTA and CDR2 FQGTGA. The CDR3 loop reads CASSLNRITEAFF. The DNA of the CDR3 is TGTGCCAGCAGCCTTAACAGGATAACTGAAGCTTTCTTT.

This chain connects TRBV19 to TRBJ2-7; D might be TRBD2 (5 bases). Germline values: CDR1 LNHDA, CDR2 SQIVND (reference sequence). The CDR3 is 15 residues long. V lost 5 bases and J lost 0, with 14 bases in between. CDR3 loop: CASSPSGTASYEQYF. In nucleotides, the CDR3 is TGTGCCAGTAGTCCAAGCGGAACCGCCTCCTACGAGCAGTACTTC.

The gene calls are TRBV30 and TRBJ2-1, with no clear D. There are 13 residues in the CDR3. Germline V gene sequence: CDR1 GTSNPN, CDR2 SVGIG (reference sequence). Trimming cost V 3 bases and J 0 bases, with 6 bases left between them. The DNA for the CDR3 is TGTGCCTGGAGCGATTTCTCCTACAATGAGCAGTTCTTC. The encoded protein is CAWSDFSYNEQFF. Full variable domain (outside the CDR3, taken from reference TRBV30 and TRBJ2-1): SQTIHQWPATLVQPVGSPLSLECTVEGTSNPNLYWYRQAAGRGLQLLFYSVGIGQISSEVPQNLSASRPQDRQFILSSKKLLLSDSGFYLCAWSDFSYNEQFFGPGTRLTVL.

This chain's CDR3 is CASLGAFF. The CDR3, as DNA: TGTGCCAGCCTGGGCGCTTTCTTT. The genes are TRBV2 and TRBJ1-1; the D is unclear. V lost 8 bases and J 11 bases, leaving 6 bases between the germline ends. The CDR3 spans 8 residues. Germline lookup yields CDR1 SNHLY and CDR2 FYNNEI.

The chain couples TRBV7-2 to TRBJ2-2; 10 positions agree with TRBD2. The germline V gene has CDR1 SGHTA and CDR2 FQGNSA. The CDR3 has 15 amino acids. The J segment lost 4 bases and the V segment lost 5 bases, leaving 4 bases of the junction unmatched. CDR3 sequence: CASSRTSGTTGELFF. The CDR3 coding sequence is TGTGCCAGCAGCAGGACTAGCGGCACCACCGGGGAGCTGTTTTTT.

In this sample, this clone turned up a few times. The CDR3 protein is CASSFERNTEAFF. The CDR3 DNA reads as TGTGCCAGCAGCTTCGAACGGAACACTGAAGCTTTCTTT. The rearrangement uses TRBV2 and TRBJ1-1; D remains ambiguous. CDR1 and CDR2 from the germline V gene are SNHLY and FYNNEI. The ends were cut back, 6 bases at V and 1 base at J, with 9 bases in the middle. The CDR3 is 13 residues long.

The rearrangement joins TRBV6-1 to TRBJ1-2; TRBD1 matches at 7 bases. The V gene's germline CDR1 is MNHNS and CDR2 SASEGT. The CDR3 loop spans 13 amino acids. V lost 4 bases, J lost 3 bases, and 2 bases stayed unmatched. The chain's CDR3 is CASSVGTDYGYTF. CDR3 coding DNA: TGTGCCAGCAGTGTGGGGACAGACTATGGCTACACCTTC.

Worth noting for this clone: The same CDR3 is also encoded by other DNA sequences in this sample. CDR3 sequence reads: CASSLGGQETQYF. In nucleotides, the CDR3 is TGCGCCAGCAGCTTGGGTGGCCAAGAGACCCAGTACTTC. The gene calls are TRBV5-1 and TRBJ2-5, with no clear D. The V end was cut by 0 bases, the J end by 1 base, with 4 bases between. The CDR3 totals 13 residues. The germline CDR1 and CDR2 sequences are SGHRS and YFSETQ.

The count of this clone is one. This CDR3 reads CASSFGGGANYGYTF. DNA for the CDR3: TGTGCCAGCAGTTTTGGAGGGGGCGCAAACTATGGCTACACCTTC. V and J are TRBV28 and TRBJ1-2; 7 bases are shared with TRBD1. In germline, CDR1 is MDHEN, CDR2 SYDVKM. This CDR3 spans 15 amino acids. V lost 3 bases, J lost 2 bases, and 6 bases stayed unmatched.

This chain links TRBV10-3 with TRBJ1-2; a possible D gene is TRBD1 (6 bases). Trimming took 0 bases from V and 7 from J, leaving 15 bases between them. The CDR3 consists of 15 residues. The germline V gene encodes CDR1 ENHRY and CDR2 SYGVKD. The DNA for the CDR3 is TGTGCCATCAGTGAGTCAACTGGGGGCTTTAGTGGCTACACCTTC. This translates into CAISESTGGFSGYTF.

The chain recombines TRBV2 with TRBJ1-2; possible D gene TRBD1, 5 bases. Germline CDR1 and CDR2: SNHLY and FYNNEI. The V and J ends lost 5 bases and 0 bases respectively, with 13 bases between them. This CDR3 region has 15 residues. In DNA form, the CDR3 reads TGTGCCAGCAGTCAACGAAGGGGAACTAACTATGGCTACACCTTC. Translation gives CASSQRRGTNYGYTF.

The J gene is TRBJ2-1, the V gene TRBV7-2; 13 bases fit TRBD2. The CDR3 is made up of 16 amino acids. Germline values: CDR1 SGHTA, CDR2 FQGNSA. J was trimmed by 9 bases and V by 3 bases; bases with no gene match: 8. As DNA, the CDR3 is TGTGCCAGCAGCTTGAGACTAGCGGGAGGAGGAGGTGAGCAGTTCTTC. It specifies CASSLRLAGGGGEQFF.

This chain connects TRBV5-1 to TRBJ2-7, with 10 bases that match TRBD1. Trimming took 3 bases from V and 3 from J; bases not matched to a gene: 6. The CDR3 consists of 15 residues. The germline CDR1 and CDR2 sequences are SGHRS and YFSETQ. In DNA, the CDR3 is TGCGCCAGCAGCTCCCGGGACAGGGGACACTACGAGCAGTACTTC. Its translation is CASSSRDRGHYEQYF.

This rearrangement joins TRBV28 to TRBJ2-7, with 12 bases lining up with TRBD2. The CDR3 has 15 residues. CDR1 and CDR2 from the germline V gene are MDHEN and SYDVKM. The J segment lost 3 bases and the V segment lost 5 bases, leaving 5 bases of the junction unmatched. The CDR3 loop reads CASSTWTSGNYEQYF. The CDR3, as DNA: TGTGCCAGCAGTACGTGGACTAGCGGGAACTACGAGCAGTACTTC.

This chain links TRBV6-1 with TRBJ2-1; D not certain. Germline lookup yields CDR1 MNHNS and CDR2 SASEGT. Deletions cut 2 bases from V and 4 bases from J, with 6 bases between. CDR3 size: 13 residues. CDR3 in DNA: TGTGCCAGCAGTGAACAGGCTTACAATGAGCAGTTCTTC. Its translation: CASSEQAYNEQFF.

CDR3: CASSPTTDTQYF. The CDR3 DNA sequence: TGTGCCAGTAGTCCTACCACAGATACGCAGTATTTT. V gene TRBV19 combines with J gene TRBJ2-3, with D unresolved. CDR3 length: 12 residues. Germline V lookup: CDR1 LNHDA, CDR2 SQIVND (reference sequence). The germline V and J ends were trimmed by 5 bases and 2 bases, with 5 bases remaining between them.

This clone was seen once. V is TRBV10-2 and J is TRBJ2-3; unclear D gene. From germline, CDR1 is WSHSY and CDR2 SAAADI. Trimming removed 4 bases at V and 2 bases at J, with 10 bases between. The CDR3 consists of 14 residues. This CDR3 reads CASSAYTPTDTQYF. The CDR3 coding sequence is TGCGCCAGCAGTGCTTATACCCCCACAGATACGCAGTATTTT.

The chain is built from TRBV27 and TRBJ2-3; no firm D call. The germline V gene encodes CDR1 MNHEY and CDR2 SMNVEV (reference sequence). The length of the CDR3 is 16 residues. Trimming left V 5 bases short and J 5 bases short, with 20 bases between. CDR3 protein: CASSLRIVSNVDTQYF. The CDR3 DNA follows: TGTGCCAGCAGTCTAAGGATAGTCTCTAACGTAGATACGCAGTATTTT.

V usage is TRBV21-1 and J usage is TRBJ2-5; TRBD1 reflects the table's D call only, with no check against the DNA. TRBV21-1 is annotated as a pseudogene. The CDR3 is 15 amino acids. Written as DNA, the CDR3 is TGTGCCAGCAGCAAGATAATAGGGGTCCAAGAGACCCAGTACTTC. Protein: CASSKIIGVQETQYF.